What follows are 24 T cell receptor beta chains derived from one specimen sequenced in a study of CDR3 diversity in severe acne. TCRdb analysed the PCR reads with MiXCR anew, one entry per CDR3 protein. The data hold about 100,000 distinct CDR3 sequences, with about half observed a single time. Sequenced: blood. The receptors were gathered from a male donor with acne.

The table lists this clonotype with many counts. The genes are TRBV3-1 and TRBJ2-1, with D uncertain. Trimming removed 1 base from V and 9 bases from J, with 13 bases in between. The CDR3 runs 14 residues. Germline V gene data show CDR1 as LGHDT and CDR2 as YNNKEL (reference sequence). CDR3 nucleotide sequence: TGTGCCAGCAGCCAAGCCGGAGAGGCGACTGAGCAGTTCTTC. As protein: CASSQAGEATEQFF.

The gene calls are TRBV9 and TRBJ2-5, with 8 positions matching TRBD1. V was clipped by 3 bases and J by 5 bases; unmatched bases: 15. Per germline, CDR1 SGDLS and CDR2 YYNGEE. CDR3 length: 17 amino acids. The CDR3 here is CASSGFLGDRGFETQYF. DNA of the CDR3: TGTGCCAGCAGCGGGTTTCTTGGTGACAGGGGTTTCGAGACCCAGTACTTC.

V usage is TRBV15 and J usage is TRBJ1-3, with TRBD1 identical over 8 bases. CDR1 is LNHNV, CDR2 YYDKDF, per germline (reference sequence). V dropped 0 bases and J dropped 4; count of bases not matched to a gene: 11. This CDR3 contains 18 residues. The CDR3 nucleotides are TGTGCCACCAGCAGAGATATCAAGGGGAGGACAGGGGGAAACACCATATATTTT. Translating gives CATSRDIKGRTGGNTIYF.

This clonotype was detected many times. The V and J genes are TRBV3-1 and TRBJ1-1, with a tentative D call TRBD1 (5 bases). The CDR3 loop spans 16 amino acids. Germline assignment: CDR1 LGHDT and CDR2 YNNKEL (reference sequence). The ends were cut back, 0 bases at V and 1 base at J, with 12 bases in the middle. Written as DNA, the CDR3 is TGTGCCAGCAGCCAAGATACGTGGCAGGGGAACACTGAAGCTTTCTTT. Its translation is CASSQDTWQGNTEAFF.

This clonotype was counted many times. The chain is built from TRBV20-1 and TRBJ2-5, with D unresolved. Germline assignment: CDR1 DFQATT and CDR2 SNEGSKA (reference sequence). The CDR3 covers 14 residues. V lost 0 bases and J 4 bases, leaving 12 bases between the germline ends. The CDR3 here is CSARDQRQAETQYF. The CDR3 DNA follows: TGCAGTGCTAGAGATCAGAGACAAGCAGAGACCCAGTACTTC.

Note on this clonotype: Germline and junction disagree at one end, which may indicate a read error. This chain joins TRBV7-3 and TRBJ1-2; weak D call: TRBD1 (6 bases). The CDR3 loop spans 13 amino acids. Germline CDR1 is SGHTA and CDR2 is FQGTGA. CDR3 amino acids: CASRFPGGHGHAF. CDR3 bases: TGTGCCAGCAGGTTCCCCGGGGGCCACGGCCACGCCTTC.

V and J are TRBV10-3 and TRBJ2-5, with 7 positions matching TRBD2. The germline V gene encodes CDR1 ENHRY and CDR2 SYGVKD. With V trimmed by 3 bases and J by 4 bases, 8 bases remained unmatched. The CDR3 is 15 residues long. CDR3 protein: CAISDPGGRRETQYF. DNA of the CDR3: TGTGCCATCAGTGACCCGGGAGGCAGGCGAGAGACCCAGTACTTC.

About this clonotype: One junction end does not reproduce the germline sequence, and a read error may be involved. In DNA form, the CDR3 reads TGCGCCAGCAGCCAAGACAGATACGTCTCTGGAAACACCATATATTTT. Residues: CASSQDRYVSGNTIYF. The gene calls are TRBV9 and TRBJ1-3, with D possibly being TRBD1 (5 bases). The germline V gene encodes CDR1 SGDLS and CDR2 YYNGEE. The CDR3 consists of 16 residues.

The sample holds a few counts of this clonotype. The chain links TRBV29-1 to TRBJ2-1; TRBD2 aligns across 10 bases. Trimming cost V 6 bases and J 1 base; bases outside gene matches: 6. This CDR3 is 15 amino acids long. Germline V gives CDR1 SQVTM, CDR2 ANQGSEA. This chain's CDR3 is CSVAYSGRSYNEQFF. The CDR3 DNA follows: TGCAGCGTGGCTTATAGCGGGAGGTCCTACAATGAGCAGTTCTTC.

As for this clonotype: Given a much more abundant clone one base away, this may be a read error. CDR3 region: CSARAGRWARETQYF. DNA of the CDR3: TGCAGTGCTAGAGCGGGGCGGTGGGCGCGGGAGACCCAGTACTTC. The chain combines TRBV20-1 with TRBJ2-5, with D perhaps TRBD1 or TRBD2 (5 bases each). Germline values: CDR1 DFQATT, CDR2 SNEGSKA (reference sequence). This CDR3 is built from 15 residues. V lost 1 base and J lost 5, with 17 bases in between.

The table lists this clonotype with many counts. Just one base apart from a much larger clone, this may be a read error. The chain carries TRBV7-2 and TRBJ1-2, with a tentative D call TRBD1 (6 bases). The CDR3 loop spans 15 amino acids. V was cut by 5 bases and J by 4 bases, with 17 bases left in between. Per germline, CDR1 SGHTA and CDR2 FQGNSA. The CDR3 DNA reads TGTGCCAGCAGCCAACGGGACAAGGGATTCTATGGCTACACCTTC. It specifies CASSQRDKGFYGYTF.

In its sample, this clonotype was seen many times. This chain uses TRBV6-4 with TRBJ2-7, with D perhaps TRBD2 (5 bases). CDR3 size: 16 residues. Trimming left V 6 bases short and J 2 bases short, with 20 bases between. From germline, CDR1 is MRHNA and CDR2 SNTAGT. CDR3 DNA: TGTGCCAGCAGGGAACGCTGGGCCCCGGGGACCTACGAGCAGTACTTC. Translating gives CASRERWAPGTYEQYF.

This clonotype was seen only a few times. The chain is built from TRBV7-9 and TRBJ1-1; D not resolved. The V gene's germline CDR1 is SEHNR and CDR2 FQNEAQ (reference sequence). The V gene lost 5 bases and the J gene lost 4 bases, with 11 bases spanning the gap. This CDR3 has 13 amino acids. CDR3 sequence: CASSQQEGTEAFF. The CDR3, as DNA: TGTGCCAGCAGCCAGCAGGAGGGCACTGAAGCTTTCTTT.

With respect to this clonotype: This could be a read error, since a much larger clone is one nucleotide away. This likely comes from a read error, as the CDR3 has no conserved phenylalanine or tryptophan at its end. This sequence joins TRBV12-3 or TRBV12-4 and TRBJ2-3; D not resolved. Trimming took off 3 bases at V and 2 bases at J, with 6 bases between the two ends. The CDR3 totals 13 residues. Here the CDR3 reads CASSLAFTDTQYL. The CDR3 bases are TGTGCCAGCAGTTTGGCCTTCACAGATACGCAGTATCTT.

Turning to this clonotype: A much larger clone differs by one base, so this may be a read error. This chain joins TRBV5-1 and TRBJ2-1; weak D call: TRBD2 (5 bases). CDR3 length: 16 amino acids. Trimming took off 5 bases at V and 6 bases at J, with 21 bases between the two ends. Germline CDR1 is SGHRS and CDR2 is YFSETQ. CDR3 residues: CASSPGMGQVSNEQFF. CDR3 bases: TGCGCCAGCAGTCCCGGGATGGGCCAGGTGTCCAATGAGCAGTTCTTC.

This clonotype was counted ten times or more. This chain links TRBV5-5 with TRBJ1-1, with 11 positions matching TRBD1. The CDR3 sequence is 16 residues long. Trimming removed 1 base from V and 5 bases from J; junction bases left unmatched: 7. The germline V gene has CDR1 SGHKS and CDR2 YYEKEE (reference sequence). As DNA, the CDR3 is TGTGCCAGCAGCTTGATTGGACAGGGGGCTGGAACTGAAGCTTTCTTT. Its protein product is CASSLIGQGAGTEAFF.

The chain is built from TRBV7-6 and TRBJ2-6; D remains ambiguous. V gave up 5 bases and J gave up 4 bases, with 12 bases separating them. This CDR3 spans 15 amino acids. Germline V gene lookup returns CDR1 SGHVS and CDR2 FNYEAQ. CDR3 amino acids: CASSPRSPGANVLTF. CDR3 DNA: TGTGCCAGCAGCCCCAGGTCGCCCGGGGCCAACGTCCTGACTTTC.

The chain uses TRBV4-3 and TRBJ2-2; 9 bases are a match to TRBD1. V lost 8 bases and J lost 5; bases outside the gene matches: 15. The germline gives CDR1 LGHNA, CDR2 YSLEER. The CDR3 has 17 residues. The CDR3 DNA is TGCGCCAGCGGGCCAGCCACCGGGACAGGGACGACCGGGGAGCTGTTTTTT. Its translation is CASGPATGTGTTGELFF.

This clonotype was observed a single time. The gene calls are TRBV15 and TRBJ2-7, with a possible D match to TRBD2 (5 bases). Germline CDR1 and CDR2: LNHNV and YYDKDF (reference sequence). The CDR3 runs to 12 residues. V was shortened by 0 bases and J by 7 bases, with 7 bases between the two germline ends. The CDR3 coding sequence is TGTGCCACCAGCAGAGAAACGGGAGAGCAGTACTTC. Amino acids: CATSRETGEQYF.

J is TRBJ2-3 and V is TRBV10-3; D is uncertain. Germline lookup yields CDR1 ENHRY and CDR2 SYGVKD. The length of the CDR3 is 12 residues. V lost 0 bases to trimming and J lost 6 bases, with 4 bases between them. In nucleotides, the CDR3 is TGTGCCATCAGTGAGTCGTCGGATACGCAGTATTTT. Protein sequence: CAISESSDTQYF.

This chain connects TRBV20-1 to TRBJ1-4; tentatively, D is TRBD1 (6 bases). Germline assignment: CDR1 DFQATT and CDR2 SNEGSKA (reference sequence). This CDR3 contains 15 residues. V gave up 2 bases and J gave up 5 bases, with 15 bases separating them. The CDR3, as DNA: TGCAGTGCTAGAAAACGGGGGGCTGGCAATGAAAAACTGTTTTTT. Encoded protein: CSARKRGAGNEKLFF.

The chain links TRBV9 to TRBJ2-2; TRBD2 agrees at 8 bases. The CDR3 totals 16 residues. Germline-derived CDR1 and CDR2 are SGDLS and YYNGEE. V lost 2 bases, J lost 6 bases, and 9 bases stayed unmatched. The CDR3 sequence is CASSVGGTRVAGELFF. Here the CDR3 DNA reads TGTGCCAGCAGCGTGGGGGGGACTAGGGTCGCCGGGGAGCTGTTTTTT.

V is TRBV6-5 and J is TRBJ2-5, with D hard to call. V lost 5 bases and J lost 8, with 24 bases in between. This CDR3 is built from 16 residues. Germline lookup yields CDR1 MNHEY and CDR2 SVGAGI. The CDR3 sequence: CASSQPSPGAGRTQYF. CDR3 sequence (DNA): TGTGCCAGCAGTCAGCCCTCACCCGGTGCCGGGCGTACCCAGTACTTC.

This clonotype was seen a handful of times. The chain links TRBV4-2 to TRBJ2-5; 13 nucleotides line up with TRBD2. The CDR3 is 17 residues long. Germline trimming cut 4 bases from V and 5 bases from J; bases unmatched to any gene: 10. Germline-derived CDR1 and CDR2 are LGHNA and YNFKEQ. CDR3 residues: CASSRTKGLAGAETQYF. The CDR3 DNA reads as TGTGCCAGCAGCCGTACCAAAGGACTAGCGGGAGCGGAGACCCAGTACTTC.